The 3 T cell receptor beta chains presented below share a single source sample, sequenced in a study of neurological immune-mediated disorders. From the 5' RACE reads, TCRdb called clonotypes with MiXCR, one entry per CDR3 protein. The sample has about 27,000 distinct CDR3 sequences, around 20% seen once; the top ten hold 16%. Material for sequencing was PBMCs. Receptor source: a woman aged 55-75 years in good health.

This clonotype was recorded at least ten times. The chain has TRBV29-1 and TRBJ2-7; the match to TRBD1 covers 9 bases. The CDR3 length is 14 residues. Germline assignment: CDR1 SQVTM and CDR2 ANQGSEA. V lost 7 bases and J lost 2; bases outside the gene matches: 9. The CDR3 region has the DNA TGCAGCGCCCAGAAGGACAGGGGCCCCTACGAGCAGTACTTC. Protein: CSAQKDRGPYEQYF.

This clonotype was recorded at least ten times. The chain couples TRBV12-3 or TRBV12-4 to TRBJ2-2; no definite D call. Trimming pared 6 bases from V and 2 bases from J, leaving 4 bases between. There are 12 residues in the CDR3. DNA for the CDR3: TGTGCCAGCAGAAGTAACACCGGGGAGCTGTTTTTT. Amino acids: CASRSNTGELFF.

This clonotype was detected many times. This chain joins TRBV27 and TRBJ2-7, with TRBD2 matching over 9 bases. CDR3 size: 14 residues. The V and J ends lost 6 bases and 3 bases, in that order; junction bases with no gene match: 6. Germline assignment: CDR1 MNHEY and CDR2 SMNVEV (reference sequence). CDR3 coding DNA: TGTGCCAGCAGGAGAGCGGGGGGCCGCTACGAGCAGTACTTC. Amino acids: CASRRAGGRYEQYF.